This T cell receptor (beta chain) was sequenced for a study of vaccination and CD4 T cells after COVID-19. As to this clonotype: Its matching antigen is unknown.

Treatment of the sample: roughly ten-day PBMC culture with coronavirus spike peptide pools or control peptides (ViraFEST assay). Scientists separated out CD4+ T cells through negative selection following 10 days in culture. Sequenced with the Oncomine TCR Beta short-read assay was DNA taken from cultured CD4+ T cells. TCRdb itself ran the PCR reads through MiXCR, one entry per CDR3 protein. There are about 13,000 distinct CDR3 sequences in the sample; approximately 74% occur only once, and about 7.5% lies in the top ten. V was cut by 7 bases and J by 0 bases, with 13 bases left in between. Germline values: CDR1 LNHDA, CDR2 SQIVND (reference sequence). This CDR3 region has 15 residues.

This sequence was found in a human donor who received a COVID-19 vaccine. Sequenced here: CD4+ T cells from blood, cultured in vitro, sampled after SARS-CoV-2 vaccination. This rearrangement joins TRBV19 to TRBJ1-3, with no clear D. The CDR3 sequence is CASTPRRHSGNTIYF. The CDR3 nucleotides are TGTGCCAGTACCCCGAGGCGACACTCTGGAAACACCATATATTTT.